This T cell receptor (beta chain) was observed in a study of shared clonotypes between healthy human individuals. On sorted subsets, replicate PCRs used about 200 ng DNA, or about 30,000 T cell genomes. The table came from immunoSEQ multiplex PCR; TCRdb's copy has only in-frame clones and leaves some out. The sample has some 1.5 million clones, around 97% seen once. This TCR derives from a man aged 25-45 years in good health. Material for sequencing was naive CD4+ T cells sorted from blood. Sample subset: CD45RA+ positively selected.

CDR3 in DNA: TGTGCCAGCAGCACCGTAGCGGGCGGATCCTACGAGCAGTACTTC. Translating it yields CASSTVAGGSYEQYF. The chain carries TRBV5-4 and TRBJ2-7, with 7 bases that match TRBD2. The CDR3 sequence is 15 residues long. J lost 1 base, V lost 4 bases, and 8 bases had no gene match. The V gene's germline CDR1 is SGHNT and CDR2 YYREEE (reference sequence).